The T cell receptor (beta chain) under discussion was sequenced for a study of blood T cells in healthy people across ages. The study's findings and limits: A strong correlation between TCR beta diversity and naive T cell percentage was seen. Unsorted PBMCs blocked a conclusive comparison of naive and antigen-experienced cells.

Peripheral blood from each donor was collected in a volume of 9.5 to 10 milliliters. Isolation recovered at least 6.5 million PBMCs from every sample. Together with a sample-barcoded 5' primer, a J-beta primer mix was included in a second PCR lasting 7 to 11 cycles. TCRdb re-analysed the 5' RACE reads in MiXCR, keeping a single row per CDR3 protein. The top ten clones hold 4% of a sample with 1.4 million or so distinct CDR3 sequences, about 42% of them seen once. Comment on this clonotype: Its antigen remains unidentified.

Germline-derived CDR1 and CDR2 are MDHEN and SYDVKM. Deletions cut 1 base from V and 3 bases from J, with 12 bases between. There are 15 residues in the CDR3. The sequence was obtained from a woman between 18 and 29 years old in good health. The specimen sequenced was blood. The rearrangement uses TRBV28 and TRBJ2-5; a possible D gene is TRBD2 (6 bases). The CDR3 bases are TGTGCCAGCAGTTTATTCGTAGGAGGGGAAGAGACCCAGTACTTC. Protein product: CASSLFVGGEETQYF.